The clone carrying this T cell receptor (beta chain) showed up many times. These data belong to a study of identical twins. Unique molecular identifiers were present on the cDNA, which also gained a universal primer site by template switching. MiXCR, run by TCRdb on the 5' RACE reads, gives a single entry per CDR3 protein. The data hold roughly 350,000 distinct CDR3 sequences, with 9% to 15% observed a single time. The CDR3 sequence is 13 residues long. Trimming cost V 4 bases and J 0 bases, with 4 bases left between them. The germline CDR1 and CDR2 sequences are MNHEY and SVGAGI. These data also formed part of another study, on yellow fever vaccine responses in identical twins.

Material: CD8+ T cells sorted from blood. This chain links TRBV6-5 with TRBJ1-3; no reliable D call. The receptor was isolated from a woman younger than 35 in good health. The CDR3 DNA sequence: TGTGCCAGCAGTTTCGGCTCTGGAAACACCATATATTTT. This translates into CASSFGSGNTIYF.